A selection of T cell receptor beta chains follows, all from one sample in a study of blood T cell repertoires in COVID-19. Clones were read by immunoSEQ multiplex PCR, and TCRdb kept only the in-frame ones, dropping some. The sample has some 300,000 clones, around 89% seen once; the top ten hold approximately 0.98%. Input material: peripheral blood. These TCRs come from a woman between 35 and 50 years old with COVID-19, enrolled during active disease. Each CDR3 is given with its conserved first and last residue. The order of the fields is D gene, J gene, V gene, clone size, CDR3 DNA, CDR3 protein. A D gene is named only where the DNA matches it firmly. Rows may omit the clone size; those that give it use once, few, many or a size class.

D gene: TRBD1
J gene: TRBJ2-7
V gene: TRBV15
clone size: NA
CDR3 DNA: TGTGCCACCAGCACCCCGGGACAGGGGCAATACGAGCAGTACTTC
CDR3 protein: CATSTPGQGQYEQYF

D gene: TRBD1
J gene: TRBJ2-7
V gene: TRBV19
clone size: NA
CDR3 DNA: TGTGCCAGCGAGACAGGGGGCGGGCGGCAGTACTTC
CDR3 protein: CASETGGGRQYF

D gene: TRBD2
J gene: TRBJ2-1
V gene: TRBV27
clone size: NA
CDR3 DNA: TGTGCCAGCAGTTCCGTCGGGACTAGCAAGAATGAGCAGTTCTTC
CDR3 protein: CASSSVGTSKNEQFF

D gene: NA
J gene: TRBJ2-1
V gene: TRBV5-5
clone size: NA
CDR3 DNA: TGTGCCAGCAGCCGACAGGTTTTCCCGAGCTCCTACAATGAGCAGTTCTTC
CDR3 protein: CASSRQVFPSSYNEQFF

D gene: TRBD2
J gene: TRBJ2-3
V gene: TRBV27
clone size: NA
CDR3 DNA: TGTGCCAGCAGTCCCCGCGGGGGACGCACAGATACGCAGTATTTT
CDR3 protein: CASSPRGGRTDTQYF

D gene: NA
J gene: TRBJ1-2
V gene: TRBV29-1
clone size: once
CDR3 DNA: TGCAGCGTTGATAGGCGGGGGCGATTTGACTACACCTTC
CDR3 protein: CSVDRRGRFDYTF

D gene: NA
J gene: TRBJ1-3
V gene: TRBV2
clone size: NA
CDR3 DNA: TGTGCCAGCAGTGATATGTCTATCTCTGCGGGAAACACCATATATTTT
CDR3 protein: CASSDMSISAGNTIYF

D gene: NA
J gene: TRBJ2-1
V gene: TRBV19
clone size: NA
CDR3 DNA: TGTGCCAGTAGTATTCCGCCTCTATATGAGCAGTTCTTC
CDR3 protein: CASSIPPLYEQFF

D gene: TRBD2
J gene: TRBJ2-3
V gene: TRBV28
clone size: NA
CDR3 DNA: TGTGCCAGCAGTTTAGTGGTAGCGGGGGGGCTCGATACGCAGTATTTT
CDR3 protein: CASSLVVAGGLDTQYF

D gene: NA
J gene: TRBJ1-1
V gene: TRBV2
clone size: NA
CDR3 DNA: TGTGCCAGCAGTGAAGAACAGAACACTGAAGCTTTCTTT
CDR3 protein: CASSEEQNTEAFF

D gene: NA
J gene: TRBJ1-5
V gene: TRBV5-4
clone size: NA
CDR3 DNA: TGTGCCAGCAGCTCCGGGACGGGGGGGAATCAGCCCCAGCATTTT
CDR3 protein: CASSSGTGGNQPQHF

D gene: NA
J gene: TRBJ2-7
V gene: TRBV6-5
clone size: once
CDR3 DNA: TGTGCCAGCAGAAAAATAAGGGGCGAGCAGTACTTC
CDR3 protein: CASRKIRGEQYF

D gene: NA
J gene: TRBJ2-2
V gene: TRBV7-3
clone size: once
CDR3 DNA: TGTGCCAGCAGCACTCAATACAGGGTCGACGGGGAGCTGTTTTTT
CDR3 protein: CASSTQYRVDGELFF

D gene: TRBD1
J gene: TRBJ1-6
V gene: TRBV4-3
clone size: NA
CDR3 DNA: TGCGCCAGCAGCCAAGCGACAGGGATAGGAACACCCCTCCACTTT
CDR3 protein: CASSQATGIGTPLHF

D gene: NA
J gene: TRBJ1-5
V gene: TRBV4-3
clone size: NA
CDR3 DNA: TGCGCCAGCAGCCAAGGGCCCAATCAGCCCCAGCATTTT
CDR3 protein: CASSQGPNQPQHF

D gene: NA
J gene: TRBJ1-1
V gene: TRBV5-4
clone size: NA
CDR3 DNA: TGTGCCAGCAGCTTGGAAGGGGGATTGAACACTGAAGCTTTCTTT
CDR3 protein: CASSLEGGLNTEAFF

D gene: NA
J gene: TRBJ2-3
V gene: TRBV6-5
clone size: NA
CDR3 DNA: TGTGCCAGCATTTCCTCCGGGACATACCAGGGGTCGCAGTATTTT
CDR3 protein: CASISSGTYQGSQYF

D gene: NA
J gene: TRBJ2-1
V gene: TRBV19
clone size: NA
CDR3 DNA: TGTGCCAGTAGTATAAGCGCTAGCTCCTACAATGAGCAGTTCTTC
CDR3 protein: CASSISASSYNEQFF

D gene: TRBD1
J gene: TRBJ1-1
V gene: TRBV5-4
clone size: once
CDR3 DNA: TGTGCCAGCAGCGGGGGACAGGGGGCTGAGAGGGCTTTCTTT
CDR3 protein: CASSGGQGAERAFF

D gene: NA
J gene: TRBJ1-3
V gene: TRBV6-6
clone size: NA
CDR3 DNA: TGTGCCAGCAGTCCGGGGCAGGGGATTGGAAACACCATATATTTT
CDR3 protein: CASSPGQGIGNTIYF

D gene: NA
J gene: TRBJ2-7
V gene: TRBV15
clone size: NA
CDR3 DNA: TGTGCCACCAGCAGGGAACAGGGAATCTCCTACGAGCAGTACTTC
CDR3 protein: CATSREQGISYEQYF

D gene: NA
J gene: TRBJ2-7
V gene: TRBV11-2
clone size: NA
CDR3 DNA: TGTGCCAGCAGCAACCGTCGGGATGGGTACGAGCAGTACTTC
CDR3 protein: CASSNRRDGYEQYF

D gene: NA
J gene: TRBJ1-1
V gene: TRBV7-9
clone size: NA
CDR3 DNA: TGTGCCAGCAGCTCTCAGGGGATGAGGACTGAAGCTTTCTTT
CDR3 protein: CASSSQGMRTEAFF

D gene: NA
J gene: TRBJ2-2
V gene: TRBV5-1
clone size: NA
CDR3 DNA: TGCGCCAGCAGCACCCGGTCGGGGGTCGGATCTCTCAACACCGGGGAGCTGTTTTTT
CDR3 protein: CASSTRSGVGSLNTGELFF

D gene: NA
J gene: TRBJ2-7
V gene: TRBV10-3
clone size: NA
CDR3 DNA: TGTGCCATCAGCCTACAAGGGGCTGAAGGGGAGCAGTACTTC
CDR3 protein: CAISLQGAEGEQYF

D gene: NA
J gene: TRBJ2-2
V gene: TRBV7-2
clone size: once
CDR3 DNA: TGTGCCAGCAGCCTCACGGTGGCCGGGGAGCTGTTTTTT
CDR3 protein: CASSLTVAGELFF

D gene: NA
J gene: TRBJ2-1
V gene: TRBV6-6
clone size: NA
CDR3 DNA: TGTGCCAGCAGTTCCCGCGTCGGGGGAGGTGAGCAGTTCTTC
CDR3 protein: CASSSRVGGGEQFF

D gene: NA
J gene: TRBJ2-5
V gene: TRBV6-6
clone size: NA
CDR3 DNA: TGTGCCAGCAGTTGGGGAGGAGTGCCTCAAGAGACCCAGTACTTC
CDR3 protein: CASSWGGVPQETQYF

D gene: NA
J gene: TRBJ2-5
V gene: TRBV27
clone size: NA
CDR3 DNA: TGTGCCAGCAGTTTTGCTAGCGCACAAGAGACCCAGTACTTC
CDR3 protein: CASSFASAQETQYF

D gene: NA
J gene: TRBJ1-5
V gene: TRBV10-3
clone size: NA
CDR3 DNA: TGTGCCATCAGTGAAACGACAGGCTATCAGCCCCAGCATTTT
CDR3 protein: CAISETTGYQPQHF

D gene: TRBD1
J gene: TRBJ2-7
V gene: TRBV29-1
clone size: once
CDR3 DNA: TGCAGCGCCCCTGGACAGGGGGCTACCGAGCAGTACTTC
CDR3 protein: CSAPGQGATEQYF

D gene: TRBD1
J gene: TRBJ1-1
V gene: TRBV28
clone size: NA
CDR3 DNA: TGTGCCAGCAGTGAGACAGGGGGTCAAGAGAACACTGAAGCTTTCTTT
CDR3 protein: CASSETGGQENTEAFF

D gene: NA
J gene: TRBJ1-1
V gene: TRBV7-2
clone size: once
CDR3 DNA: TGTGCCAGCAGCCAACGCCGCAGGAACACTGAAGCTTTCTTT
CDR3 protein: CASSQRRRNTEAFF

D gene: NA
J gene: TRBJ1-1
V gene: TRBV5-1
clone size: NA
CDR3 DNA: TGCGCCAGCAGCTTGTCAGGGGAGAACACTGAAGCTTTCTTT
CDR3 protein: CASSLSGENTEAFF

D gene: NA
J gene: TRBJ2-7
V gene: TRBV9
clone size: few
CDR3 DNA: TGTGCCAGCAGCTCTGGTAGCGCTCCCTACGAGCAGTACTTC
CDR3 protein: CASSSGSAPYEQYF

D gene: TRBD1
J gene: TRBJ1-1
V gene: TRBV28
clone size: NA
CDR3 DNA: TGTGCCAGCAGCCCCCTAGGACAGGGCGGGTTCGCTTTCTTT
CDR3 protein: CASSPLGQGGFAFF

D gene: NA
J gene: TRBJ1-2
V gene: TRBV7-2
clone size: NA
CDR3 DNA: TGTGCCAGCAGCTTACGGGAAGGGAGTGGCTACACCTTC
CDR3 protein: CASSLREGSGYTF

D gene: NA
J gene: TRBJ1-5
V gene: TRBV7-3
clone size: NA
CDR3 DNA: TGTGCCAGCAGCTTAAGTGGGGCTGGGGGCAATCAGCCCCAGCATTTT
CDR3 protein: CASSLSGAGGNQPQHF

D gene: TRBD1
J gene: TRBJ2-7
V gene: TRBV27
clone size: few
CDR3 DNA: TGTGCCAGTGGACGGACAGGGCTGAACTCCTACGAGCAGTACTTC
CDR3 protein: CASGRTGLNSYEQYF

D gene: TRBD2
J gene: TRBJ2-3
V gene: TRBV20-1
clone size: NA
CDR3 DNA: TGCAGTGCTAGTGTGCTAGCGGGGGGGTCCTACACAGATACGCAGTATTTT
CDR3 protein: CSASVLAGGSYTDTQYF

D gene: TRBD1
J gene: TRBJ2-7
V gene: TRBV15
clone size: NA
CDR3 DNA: TGTGCCACCAGCAGAGCAGGGGGATCCTACGAGCAGTACTTC
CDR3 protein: CATSRAGGSYEQYF

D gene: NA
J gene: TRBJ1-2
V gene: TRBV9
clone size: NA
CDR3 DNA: TGTGCCAGAAAGGGGGAAGGCTACACCTTC
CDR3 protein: CARKGEGYTF

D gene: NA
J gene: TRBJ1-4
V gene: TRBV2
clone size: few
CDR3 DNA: TGTGCCAGCAGTGCTGGTAGACTGAATGAAAAACTGTTTTTT
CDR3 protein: CASSAGRLNEKLFF

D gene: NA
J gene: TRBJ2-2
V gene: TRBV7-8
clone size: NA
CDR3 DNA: TGTGCCAGCAGCTTAAAGTCAAGCGCTTTTCTGGACACCGGGGAGCTGTTTTTT
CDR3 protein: CASSLKSSAFLDTGELFF

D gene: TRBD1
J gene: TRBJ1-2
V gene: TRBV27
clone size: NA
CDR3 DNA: TGTGCCAGCAGTCCCGACAGGGCCTATGGCTACACCTTC
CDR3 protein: CASSPDRAYGYTF

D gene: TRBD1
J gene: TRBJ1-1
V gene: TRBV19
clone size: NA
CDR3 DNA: TGTGCCAGTAAGTTATCGAGCACAGGGGATACTGAAGCTTTCTTT
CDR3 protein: CASKLSSTGDTEAFF

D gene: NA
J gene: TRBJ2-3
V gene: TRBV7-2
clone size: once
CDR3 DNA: TGTGCCAGCAGCTTATCTGTCTACACAGATACGCAGTATTTT
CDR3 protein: CASSLSVYTDTQYF

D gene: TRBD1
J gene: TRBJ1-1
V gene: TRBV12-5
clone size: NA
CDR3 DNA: TGTGCTAGTGGTTTGGGCAGGGGGGCGGCTTTCTTT
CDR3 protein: CASGLGRGAAFF

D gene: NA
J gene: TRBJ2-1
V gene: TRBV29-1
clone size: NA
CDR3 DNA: TGCAGCGCTAGTCCGGGACTTACTCTATCCTCCTACAATGAGCAGTTCTTC
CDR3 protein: CSASPGLTLSSYNEQFF

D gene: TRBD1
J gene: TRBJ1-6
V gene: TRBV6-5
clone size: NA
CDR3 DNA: TGTGCCAGCAGTTCCCCGGGACAGGGAGATTCACCCCTCCACTTT
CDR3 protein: CASSSPGQGDSPLHF

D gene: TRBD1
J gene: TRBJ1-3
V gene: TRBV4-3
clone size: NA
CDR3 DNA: TGCGCCAGCAGCCCAAACTACCAGGGGGCGCAAGGAAACACCATATATTTT
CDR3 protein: CASSPNYQGAQGNTIYF

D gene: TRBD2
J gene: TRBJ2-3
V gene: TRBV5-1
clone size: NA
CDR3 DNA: TGCGCCAGCAGCTTGGCAAGCGGGAGGGCAGATACGCAGTATTTT
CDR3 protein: CASSLASGRADTQYF